Listed here are 14 T cell receptor beta chains from one sample, sequenced in a study of monozygotic twins with inflammatory bowel disease (dated by TCRdb to the late 2010s). Libraries were prepared through 5' RACE. The sample was run on an Illumina HiSeq 2500. After the reads were reprocessed by TCRdb, one entry was made per CDR3 protein sequence, with no DNA. This sample's table lists more than 120,000 distinct CDR3 sequences. The ten largest account for about 2.6% of the sample. Sequenced input: blood. Receptors originate from a human donor with ulcerative colitis or Crohn's disease, or a healthy co-twin of an affected twin (not recorded which).

The chain recombines TRBV10-3 with TRBJ2-7; TCRdb picks TRBD1, but there is no DNA to check that call. The germline V gene encodes CDR1 ENHRY and CDR2 SYGVKD. The length of the CDR3 is 14 residues. CDR3 protein: CAIGGAPYSYEQYF.

V usage is TRBV20-1 and J usage is TRBJ2-5; TCRdb's D call of TRBD2 is untestable without DNA. The CDR3 runs 14 residues. The germline gives CDR1 DFQATT, CDR2 SNEGSKA (reference sequence). The CDR3 reads CSAREGTSQETQYF.

The rearrangement links TRBV11-3 to TRBJ2-7. CDR1 SGHNT and CDR2 YENEEA come from the germline V gene. CDR3 length: 14 residues. CDR3 sequence reads: CASSSAINPYEQYF.

V gene TRBV5-6 combines with J gene TRBJ2-7; the D call from TCRdb, TRBD1, cannot be confirmed without DNA. The CDR3 sequence is 14 residues long. Germline CDR1 is SGHDT and CDR2 is YYEEEE. CDR3 sequence reads: CASSFRAGGDEQYF.

The CDR3 protein is CASRRRWGQGDTIYF. The V and J genes are TRBV3-1 and TRBJ1-3; TCRdb lists TRBD1, though no DNA is available to test this call. This CDR3 contains 15 residues. Germline CDR1 reads LGHDT; CDR2 reads YNNKEL (reference sequence).

The genes are TRBV7-2 and TRBJ2-7. Germline V gives CDR1 SGHTA, CDR2 FQGNSA. The CDR3 has 12 amino acids. CDR3 amino acids: CASSFSSYEQYF.

The chain carries TRBV10-3 and TRBJ2-3; TCRdb's assignment of TRBD1 cannot be checked, as there is no DNA. CDR3 length: 15 residues. The germline V gene encodes CDR1 ENHRY and CDR2 SYGVKD. This CDR3 reads CAIRASGQSTDTQYF.

The chain employs TRBV20-1 and TRBJ2-6; with no DNA, the TCRdb D assignment of TRBD1 cannot be verified. The germline V gene has CDR1 DFQATT and CDR2 SNEGSKA (reference sequence). The CDR3 is 14 amino acids. The CDR3 region is CSAVKQGKDNVLTF.

The gene calls are TRBV25-1 and TRBJ1-4; as DNA is missing, the TRBD1 call by TCRdb cannot be tested. Germline CDR1 is MGHDK and CDR2 is SYGVNS. The CDR3 is made up of 15 amino acids. This CDR3 is CASSEYAGPNEKLFF.

The chain is built from TRBV6-1 and TRBJ1-3. Germline V CDR1 and CDR2: MNHNS, SASEGT. CDR3 length equals 15 residues. CDR3 in amino acids: CASRREGNSGNTIYF.

The genes are TRBV5-6 and TRBJ1-5; TCRdb's D call, TRBD1, is unchecked because there is no DNA. Germline V gene sequence: CDR1 SGHDT, CDR2 YYEEEE. The CDR3 covers 18 residues. This chain's CDR3 is CASSLRVGRQGSNQPQHF.

V is TRBV7-2 and J is TRBJ2-1; TCRdb's D call of TRBD1 is untestable without DNA. CDR3 length equals 15 residues. From germline, CDR1 is SGHTA and CDR2 FQGNSA. CDR3 loop: CASSYGTGIYNEQFF.

The chain is built from TRBV7-6 and TRBJ1-1. This CDR3 comprises 15 residues. The germline gives CDR1 SGHVS, CDR2 FNYEAQ. The chain's CDR3 is CASNRQDLAGAEAFF.

V usage is TRBV20-1 and J usage is TRBJ1-4; there is no DNA to check the TCRdb D call of TRBD1. Looked up from germline, CDR1 is DFQATT and CDR2 is SNEGSKA (reference sequence). This CDR3 comprises 12 residues. The CDR3 spells CSARVDRAKLFF.